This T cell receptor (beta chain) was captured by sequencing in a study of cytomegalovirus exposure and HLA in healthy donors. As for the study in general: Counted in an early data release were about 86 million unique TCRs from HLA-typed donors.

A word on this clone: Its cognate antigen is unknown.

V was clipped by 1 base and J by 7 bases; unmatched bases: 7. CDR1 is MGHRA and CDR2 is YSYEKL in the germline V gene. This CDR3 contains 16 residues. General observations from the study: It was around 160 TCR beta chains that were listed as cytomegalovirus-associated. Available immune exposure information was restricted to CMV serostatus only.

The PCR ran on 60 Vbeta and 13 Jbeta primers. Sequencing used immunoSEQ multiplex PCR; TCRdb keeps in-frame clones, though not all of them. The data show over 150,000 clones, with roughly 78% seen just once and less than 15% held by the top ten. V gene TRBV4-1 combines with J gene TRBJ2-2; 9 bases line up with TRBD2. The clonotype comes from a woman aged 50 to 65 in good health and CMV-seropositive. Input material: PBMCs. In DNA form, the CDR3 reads TGCGCCAGCAGCCAAGGCGGGGGGGCATCGGGCGGGGAGCTGTTTTTT. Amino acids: CASSQGGGASGGELFF.